These T cell receptor beta chains were read from a single sample in a study of metastatic and nonmetastatic thyroid tumors. TCRdb re-called the PCR reads with MiXCR. The table lists about 28,000 clones, 20% to 25% of them singletons. Sequenced sample: blood. The origin of the receptors is a female donor with papillary thyroid cancer or a benign thyroid nodule (not recorded which). Some clones in this sample may be carry-over from other donors' samples. Each CDR3 is given with its conserved first and last residue. D genes are given only for firm matches. Only part of the rows carry a size: once, few, many, or a class if the clone is expanded.

D gene,V gene,J gene,clone size,CDR3 DNA,CDR3 protein
TRBD1,TRBV28,TRBJ2-7,many,TGTGCCAGCAGTCCCCAACGGGGACAGCCTTACGAGCAGTACTTC,CASSPQRGQPYEQYF
TRBD2,TRBV20-1,TRBJ2-7,NA,TGCAGTGCTAGACCTCTTGGGGGGGTGGACTACGAGCAGTACTTC,CSARPLGGVDYEQYF
NA,TRBV5-1,TRBJ2-3,many,TGCGCCAGCAGCCCCCCCGGGCGGATAGATACGCAGTATTTT,CASSPPGRIDTQYF
NA,TRBV10-1,TRBJ2-2,few,TGCGCCAGCAGACCGTCGGGAATCGGGGAGCTGTTTTTT,CASRPSGIGELFF
NA,TRBV28,TRBJ2-1,few,TGTGCCAGCAGATGGACCAGGTCCGCTGAGCAGTTCTTC,CASRWTRSAEQFF
NA,TRBV27,TRBJ2-2,many,TGTGCCAGCAGTCTAAGGACAGACCGATTAATTCGGGGCCTCGGGGAGCTGTTTTTT,CASSLRTDRLIRGLGELFF
TRBD2,TRBV6-1,TRBJ2-1,NA,TGTGCCAGCAGTGCGAGCGGGGGGGTCTACAATGAGCAGTTCTTC,CASSASGGVYNEQFF
NA,TRBV12-3/TRBV12-4,TRBJ2-7,NA,TGTGCCAGCAGCCTGAGGGAGTACGAGCAGTACTTC,CASSLREYEQYF
NA,TRBV6-1,TRBJ1-1,few,TGTGCCAGCAGTGAAATATCAGTTGGCGTCATGAACACTGAAGCTTTCTTT,CASSEISVGVMNTEAFF
TRBD1,TRBV4-1,TRBJ2-3,NA,TGCGCCAGCAGCGTTCGGGACAGTAGCACAGATACGCAGTATTTT,CASSVRDSSTDTQYF
NA,TRBV2,TRBJ2-7,few,TGTGCCAGCAGTGGGGCCGATGGATTAGGTGAGCAGTACTTC,CASSGADGLGEQYF